This T cell receptor beta chain was captured in a study of HIV-infected patients and healthy controls. Alpha and beta constant-region primers primed reverse transcription of around 0.5 ug RNA. Alpha and beta chain libraries were made separately by chain-specific third strand synthesis with multiplexing indices. Each molecule carried a 12-nucleotide identifier made of two joined random hexamers added before amplification. MiXCR, run by TCRdb on the 5' RACE reads, gives a single entry per CDR3 protein. The sample has around 7,100 distinct CDR3 sequences; around 9.9% are singletons. This clonotype was picked up many times. Antigen unknown. The repertoire came from unfractionated whole blood and reflected all unsorted peripheral T cells. The CDR3 contains 12 residues. Germline CDR1 is GTSNPN and CDR2 is SVGIG (reference sequence). Trimming stripped 0 bases from V and 10 bases from J, with 7 bases between.

Overall study results and limits: The study did not determine the donors' HLA types. Untreated HIV+ repertoires had roughly threefold fewer distinct CDR3s and lower Shannon diversity than healthy controls.

The V gene is TRBV30, the J gene TRBJ1-6; D unresolved. The sample in question was blood, obtained before antiretroviral therapy. The TCR sequence derives from an adult with HIV infection. CDR3 sequence: CAWSVGQSPLHF. CDR3 DNA sequence: TGTGCCTGGAGTGTCGGTCAGTCACCCCTCCACTTT.